These T cell receptor beta chains were read from a single sample in a study of cytomegalovirus exposure and HLA in healthy donors. Assay used: immunoSEQ multiplex PCR; TCRdb lists only in-frame clones, some missing. This sample has about 150,000 clones, with around 82% found just once. Source material: PBMCs. All receptors come from a woman aged 45-65 years in good health and CMV-seropositive. The CDR3 runs from the conserved cysteine through the conserved F or W. D genes are given only for firm matches. Some rows mark clone size as missing; the rest say once, few, many or name a class of expanded clone.

d_call | j_call | v_call | clone_size | cdr3_aa
- | TRBJ2-7 | TRBV6-6 | - | CASSPGRYEQYF
TRBD1 | TRBJ2-2 | TRBV18 | - | CASSAGTGGSIGELFF
- | TRBJ1-2 | TRBV9 | - | CASSVRGHYGYTF
TRBD1 | TRBJ1-6 | TRBV27 | - | CASSPFPGQGNSPLHF
TRBD1 | TRBJ1-2 | TRBV2 | few | CASSIGQGTGYTF
- | TRBJ1-1 | TRBV27 | - | CASSLTRSTEAFF
- | TRBJ1-4 | TRBV6-6 | - | CASSPTEYEKLFF
TRBD1 | TRBJ1-1 | TRBV7-6 | - | CASSWRGQGAGGTEAFF
TRBD1 | TRBJ2-7 | TRBV6-1 | few | CASSPARTGTYEQYF
- | TRBJ1-1 | TRBV5-6 | - | CASSRLFPAIAFF
- | TRBJ2-3 | TRBV5-1 | - | CASSLGSSEDTQYF
- | TRBJ1-1 | TRBV10-3 | - | CAISEGQNTEAFF
TRBD2 | TRBJ2-2 | TRBV5-8 | - | CASSQGLAGVTGELFF
- | TRBJ2-7 | TRBV5-1 | few | CASSSGTPGYEQYF
TRBD1 | TRBJ1-3 | TRBV5-1 | few | CASSFNPPGQGSGNTIYF
- | TRBJ2-3 | TRBV15 | - | CATRRGLFTDTQYF
TRBD2 | TRBJ2-7 | TRBV18 | - | CASSSGLAGGRLYF